These T cell receptor beta chains were read from a single sample in a study of cytomegalovirus exposure and HLA in healthy donors. The assay was immunoSEQ multiplex PCR, and TCRdb's table has in-frame clones only and misses some. The top ten clones hold about 4.9% of a sample with 110,000 or so clones, roughly 80% of them seen once. Sequencing was done on a sample of PBMCs. These TCRs come from a man in his forties or fifties in good health and CMV-seropositive. The CDR3 runs from the conserved cysteine through the conserved F or W. D genes are given only for firm matches. Size is omitted from some rows. Given values are once, few, many or a class for expanded clones.

once TRBJ2-7 NA TRBV5-3 TGTGCCAGTAATACGAGGGAGCAGTACTTC CASNTREQYF
NA TRBJ1-5 TRBD1 TRBV7-2 TGTGCCAGCAGCTCGCAGGGGGTGAGCAATCAGCCCCAGCATTTT CASSSQGVSNQPQHF
NA TRBJ1-5 NA TRBV5-6 TGTGCCAGCAGCTTCGGTCTGGGCAATCAGCCCCAGCATTTT CASSFGLGNQPQHF
once TRBJ2-2 NA TRBV19 TGTGCCAGTAGTATCAGCCAGGCGAACACCGGGGAGCTGTTTTTT CASSISQANTGELFF
NA TRBJ1-4 NA TRBV6-6 TGTGCCAGCAGTGCCGTTGGGGGGGTCGAAAAACTGTTTTTT CASSAVGGVEKLFF
NA TRBJ1-5 NA TRBV30 TGTGCCTGGAGTGCGGTAGGGGGAATCAATCAGCCCCAGCATTTT CAWSAVGGINQPQHF
NA TRBJ1-1 TRBD1 TRBV2 TGTGCCAGCAGTGTCTCCTTGCTACAGGGGGCGGACACTGAAGCTTTCTTT CASSVSLLQGADTEAFF
NA TRBJ1-3 NA TRBV6-1 TGTGCCAGCAGTGAAACTCAATCTGGAAACACCATATATTTT CASSETQSGNTIYF
NA TRBJ1-4 TRBD1 TRBV4-1 TGCGCCAGCAGCCTTGGACAGGGGCCAACTAATGAAAAACTGTTTTTT CASSLGQGPTNEKLFF
few TRBJ1-5 NA TRBV7-2 TGTGCCAGCAGCCCAATACACCGTCAGCCCCAGCATTTT CASSPIHRQPQHF
NA TRBJ2-6 TRBD1 TRBV4-3 TGCGCCAGCAGCCCGACAGGGGCTGGGGCCAACGTCCTGACTTTC CASSPTGAGANVLTF
few TRBJ2-3 NA TRBV14 TGTGCCAGCAGCCAGACCCCCGACAGATCAGATACGCAGTATTTT CASSQTPDRSDTQYF
NA TRBJ2-3 NA TRBV15 TGTGCCACCAGCAGAGATCACGGCGGAGCCCACACAGATACGCAGTATTTT CATSRDHGGAHTDTQYF
NA TRBJ2-3 TRBD2 TRBV6-1 TGTGCCAGCAGTGGAGGGGCCCGGACTAGCGGGGGCAGAACGCAGTATTTT CASSGGARTSGGRTQYF
NA TRBJ2-3 NA TRBV5-1 TGCGCCAGCAGCCCCGGACAAGGAGACTTGGATACGCAGTATTTT CASSPGQGDLDTQYF
NA TRBJ2-5 TRBD2 TRBV5-6 TGTGCCAGCAGCTTGAGGCTCCTGGGAGGGGAGACCCAGTACTTC CASSLRLLGGETQYF
many TRBJ2-5 TRBD2 TRBV5-6 TGTGCCAGCAGCTTCTGGGCGGGAGAAGAGACCCAGTACTTC CASSFWAGEETQYF
few TRBJ2-5 NA TRBV2 TGTGCCAGCAGCGACGGGGTAGGGACCCAGTACTTC CASSDGVGTQYF
NA TRBJ2-2 TRBD1 TRBV5-8 TGTGCCAGCACCACGGGACAGGGGTACACCGGGGAGCTGTTTTTT CASTTGQGYTGELFF
NA TRBJ1-3 NA TRBV19 TGTGCCAGTAGTATCAGGGGAACAGGAAACACCATATATTTT CASSIRGTGNTIYF
few TRBJ1-3 NA TRBV7-2 TGTGCCAGCAGCTTAGTCGGTGGCCCAGGGGGAAACACCATATATTTT CASSLVGGPGGNTIYF
NA TRBJ2-1 TRBD2 TRBV7-6 TGTGCCAGCAGCTTAGAGTCTAGCGGGGGTCACAATGAGCAGTTCTTC CASSLESSGGHNEQFF
NA TRBJ2-7 NA TRBV5-4 TGTGCCAGCAGCGCGGGACAGCGCACCTACGAGCAGTACTTC CASSAGQRTYEQYF
NA TRBJ1-2 NA TRBV7-8 TGTGCCAGCAGCACCGCAGGGATGGACTATGGCTACACCTTC CASSTAGMDYGYTF
NA TRBJ1-1 NA TRBV5-1 TGCGCCAGCAGCCAGGGACATGCGGCTGAAGCTTTCTTT CASSQGHAAEAFF
NA TRBJ1-6 NA TRBV19 TGTGCCAGTAATGACTGGAATTCACCCCTCCACTTT CASNDWNSPLHF
NA TRBJ1-5 TRBD1 TRBV6-5 TGTGCCAGCAGTTTAGGGACAGGGGGCAATCAGCCCCAGCATTTT CASSLGTGGNQPQHF
few TRBJ1-6 NA TRBV28 TGTGCCAGCAGTTCCGGACAGTTGAGCTCCTATAATTCCCCCCTCCACTTT CASSSGQLSSYNSPLHF
few TRBJ2-5 TRBD2 TRBV7-9 TGTGCCAGCAGCTCCGGACTAGTTCAAGAGACCCAGTACTTC CASSSGLVQETQYF
NA TRBJ1-3 NA TRBV7-9 TGTGCCGGCAGCCCACCCGCCCGGGGAGAAGGAAACACCATATATTTT CAGSPPARGEGNTIYF
NA TRBJ2-1 TRBD2 TRBV7-9 TGTGCCAGCAGCTTAGCCCTAGCGGGGGACAATGAGCAGTTCTTC CASSLALAGDNEQFF
NA TRBJ1-1 NA TRBV5-1 TGCGCCAGCAGCTTAGGATTGGACAGGAACACTGAAGCTTTCTTT CASSLGLDRNTEAFF
NA TRBJ1-1 TRBD1 TRBV19 TGTGCCAGTAATCGTTACAGGGGGAACACTGAAGCTTTCTTT CASNRYRGNTEAFF
NA TRBJ2-3 NA TRBV7-2 TGTGCCAGCAGCGCCGTTTCGGAGGATACGCAGTATTTT CASSAVSEDTQYF
NA TRBJ2-6 NA TRBV30 TGTGCCTGGAGTGTACTACTCACTGGGGCCAACGTCCTGACTTTC CAWSVLLTGANVLTF
NA TRBJ2-3 TRBD2 TRBV5-1 TGCGCCAGCAGCATTGGGAGGGGCTCCACAGATACGCAGTATTTT CASSIGRGSTDTQYF
NA TRBJ1-2 NA TRBV28 TGTGCCAGCAGTACAGAGAACTATGGCTACACCTTC CASSTENYGYTF
few TRBJ1-1 NA TRBV5-4 TGTGCCAGCAGCTTGACAGGGCTGAACACTGAAGCTTTCTTT CASSLTGLNTEAFF
NA TRBJ2-1 TRBD2 TRBV5-1 TGCGCCAGCAGCTCACCCCCGGGACTAGCGGGAACCTACAATGAGCAGTTCTTC CASSSPPGLAGTYNEQFF
NA TRBJ2-7 NA TRBV30 TGTGCCTGGAGCGGCTCCTACGAGCAGTACTTC CAWSGSYEQYF
NA TRBJ1-2 NA TRBV20-1 TGCAGTGCTAGAGTCGGGGGGCCTGGAACCTTC CSARVGGPGTF
once TRBJ2-3 NA TRBV5-1 TGCGCCAGCAGCTTGGCCGGTCAGGGTACTACAGATACGCAGTATTTT CASSLAGQGTTDTQYF
NA TRBJ2-3 NA TRBV6-4 TGTGCCAGCAGTGGACTGTACGGGGATACGCAGTATTTT CASSGLYGDTQYF
NA TRBJ1-1 NA TRBV9 TGTGCCAGCAGCGTGAGAGGGGGCACTGAAGCTTTCTTT CASSVRGGTEAFF
NA TRBJ2-1 NA TRBV7-6 TGTGCCAGCAGCTTAATACTAAACAATGAGCAGTTCTTC CASSLILNNEQFF
NA TRBJ2-1 NA TRBV10-3 TGTGCCATCAGTGAACAGTCTGGTCAGTTCTTC CAISEQSGQFF
NA TRBJ1-1 NA TRBV27 TGTGCCAGCAGTTTATTTGGGGGGGTGAACACTGAAGCTTTCTTT CASSLFGGVNTEAFF
few TRBJ1-1 NA TRBV6-1 TGTGCCAGCAGTGGACCGCCAGGGACTGAAGCTTTCTTT CASSGPPGTEAFF